A selection of T cell receptor beta chains follows, all from one sample in a study of T cells in Graves' hyperthyroidism and ophthalmopathy. TCRdb re-called the multiplex PCR reads through MiXCR, storing one row per CDR3 protein. The table includes about 350,000 distinct CDR3 sequences, roughly a sixth detected once. Source material: blood. All receptors come from a woman aged 25 to 45 with Graves' hyperthyroidism that later progressed to Graves' ophthalmopathy. CDR3s leave out the opening cysteine and the closing phenylalanine or tryptophan.

TRBJ2-7	TRBV3-1	ASSPDRGGSYEQY
TRBJ1-4	TRBV12-3/TRBV12-4	ASSSGGKLNEKLF
TRBJ2-1	TRBV4-2	ASSQDLRNEQF
TRBJ2-5	TRBV7-9	ASSPLRQLTETQY
TRBJ1-1	TRBV3-1	ASSRGRMNTEAF
TRBJ1-4	TRBV7-9	ASSLQDRGLVEKLF
TRBJ2-2	TRBV28	AITGTANTGELF
TRBJ2-2	TRBV7-9	ASSPLRHFSGELF
TRBJ1-6	TRBV6-5	ASSYTGGSPLH
TRBJ2-3	TRBV20-1	SAREAGGTDTQY
TRBJ1-1	TRBV10-3	AISEAGNTEAF
TRBJ1-1	TRBV11-2	ASSLGQSSRNTEAF
TRBJ2-5	TRBV7-9	ASSLDISQETQY
TRBJ2-3	TRBV28	ASSGTAGGSTDTQY
TRBJ1-1	TRBV20-1	SASSDHRDGHTEAF
TRBJ1-2	TRBV28	ASHGGGPSNYGYT
TRBJ1-1	TRBV4-1	ASSQSGSVRLNTEAF
TRBJ2-1	TRBV14	ASSPAKISPGTSGRFLYNEQF
TRBJ2-1	TRBV6-5	ASSYLTGASEQF
TRBJ2-2	TRBV5-1	ASSLGSANTGELF